This T cell receptor (beta chain) comes out of a study of blood T cell repertoires in COVID-19. Study at large: T cells, B-cell-depleted T cells, or PBMCs supplied cDNA or gDNA.

Libraries were prepared by immunoSEQ multiplex PCR; TCRdb keeps only in-frame clonotypes and omits some of them. The data hold 200,000 to 250,000 clones, with 80% observed a single time. This CDR3 comprises 15 residues. Germline CDR1 is SGHTA and CDR2 is FQGNSA. With 4 bases clipped from V and 4 bases from J, the junction kept 1 base outside the gene matches. The specimen was peripheral blood. This TCR derives from an older woman with acute or convalescent COVID-19. The rearrangement links TRBV7-2 to TRBJ2-2; 12 bases are shared with TRBD2. The chain's CDR3 is CASSSGLAGTGELFF. DNA for the CDR3: TGTGCCAGCAGCTCGGGACTAGCGGGCACCGGGGAGCTGTTTTTT.